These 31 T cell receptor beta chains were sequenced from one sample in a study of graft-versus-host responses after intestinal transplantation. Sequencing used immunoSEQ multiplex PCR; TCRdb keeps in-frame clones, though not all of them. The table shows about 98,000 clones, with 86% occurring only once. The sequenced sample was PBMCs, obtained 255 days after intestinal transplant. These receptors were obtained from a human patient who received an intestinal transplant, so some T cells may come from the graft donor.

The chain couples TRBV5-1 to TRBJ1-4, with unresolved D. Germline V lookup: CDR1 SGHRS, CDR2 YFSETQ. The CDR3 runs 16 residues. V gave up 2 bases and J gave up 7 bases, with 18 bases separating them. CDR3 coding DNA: TGCGCCAGCAGCTTAAGGGATTATTCGGCGGGTGAAAAACTGTTTTTT. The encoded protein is CASSLRDYSAGEKLFF.

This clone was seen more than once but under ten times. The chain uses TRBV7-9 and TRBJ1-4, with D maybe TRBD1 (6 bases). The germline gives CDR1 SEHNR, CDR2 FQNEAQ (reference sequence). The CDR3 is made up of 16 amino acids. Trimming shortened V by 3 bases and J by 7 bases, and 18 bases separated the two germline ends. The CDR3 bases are TGTGCCAGCAGCTTCGGGGGGCGCGGGCCCCTTGAAAAACTGTTTTTT. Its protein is CASSFGGRGPLEKLFF.

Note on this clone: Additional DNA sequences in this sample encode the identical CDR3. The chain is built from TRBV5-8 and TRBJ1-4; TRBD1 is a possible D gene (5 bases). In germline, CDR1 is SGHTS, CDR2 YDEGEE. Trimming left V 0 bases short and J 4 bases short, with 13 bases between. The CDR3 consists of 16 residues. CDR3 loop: CASSLGNRLSNEKLFF. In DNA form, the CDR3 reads TGTGCCAGCAGCTTGGGGAACAGGTTGAGTAATGAAAAACTGTTTTTT.

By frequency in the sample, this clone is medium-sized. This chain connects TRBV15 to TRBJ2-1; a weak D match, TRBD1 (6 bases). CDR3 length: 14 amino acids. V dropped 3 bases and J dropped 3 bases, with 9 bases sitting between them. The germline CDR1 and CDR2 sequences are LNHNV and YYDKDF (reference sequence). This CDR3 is CATSSEGGYNEQFF. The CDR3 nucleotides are TGTGCCACCAGCAGTGAAGGGGGCTACAATGAGCAGTTCTTC.

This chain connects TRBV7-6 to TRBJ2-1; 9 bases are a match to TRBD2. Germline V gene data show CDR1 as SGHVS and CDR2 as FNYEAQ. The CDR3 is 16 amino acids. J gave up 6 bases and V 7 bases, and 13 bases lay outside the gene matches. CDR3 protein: CASTVEASGAPNEQFF. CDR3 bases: TGTGCCAGCACCGTAGAGGCTAGCGGGGCCCCCAATGAGCAGTTCTTC. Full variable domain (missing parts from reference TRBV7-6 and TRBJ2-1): GAGVSQSPRYKVTKRGQDVALRCDPISGHVSLYWYRQALGQGPEFLTYFNYEAQQDKSGLPNDRFSAERPEGSISTLTIQRTEQRDSAMYRCASTVEASGAPNEQFFGPGTRLTVL.

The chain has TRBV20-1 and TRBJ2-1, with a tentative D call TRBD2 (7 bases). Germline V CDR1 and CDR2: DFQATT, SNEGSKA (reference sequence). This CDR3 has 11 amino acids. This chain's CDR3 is CRPGGFNEQFF. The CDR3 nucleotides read TGCAGGCCGGGGGGCTTTAATGAGCAGTTCTTC.

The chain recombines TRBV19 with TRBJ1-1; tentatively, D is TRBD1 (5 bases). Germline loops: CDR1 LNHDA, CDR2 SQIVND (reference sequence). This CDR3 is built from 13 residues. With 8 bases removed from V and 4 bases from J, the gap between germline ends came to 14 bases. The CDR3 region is CASLGVGGTEAFF. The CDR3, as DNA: TGTGCCAGTCTGGGGGTAGGTGGCACTGAAGCTTTCTTT.

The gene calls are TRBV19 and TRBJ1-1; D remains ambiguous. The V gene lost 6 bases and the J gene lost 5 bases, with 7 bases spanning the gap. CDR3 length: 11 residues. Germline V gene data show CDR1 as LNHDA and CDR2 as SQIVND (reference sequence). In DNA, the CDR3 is TGTGCCAGTAGCCTGGAGACTGAAGCTTTCTTT. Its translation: CASSLETEAFF.

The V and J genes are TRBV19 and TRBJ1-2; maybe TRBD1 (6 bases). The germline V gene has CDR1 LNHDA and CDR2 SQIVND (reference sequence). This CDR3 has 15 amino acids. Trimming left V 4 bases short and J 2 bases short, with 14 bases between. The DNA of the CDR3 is TGTGCCAGTAGTAGCTCTACTACAGGGAACTATGGCTACACCTTC. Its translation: CASSSSTTGNYGYTF.

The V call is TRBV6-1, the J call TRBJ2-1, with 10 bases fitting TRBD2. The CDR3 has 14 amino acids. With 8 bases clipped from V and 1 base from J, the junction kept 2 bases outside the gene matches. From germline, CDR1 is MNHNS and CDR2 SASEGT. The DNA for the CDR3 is TGTGCCAGCCAGCGGGAGGGGTCCTACAATGAGCAGTTCTTC. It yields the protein CASQREGSYNEQFF.

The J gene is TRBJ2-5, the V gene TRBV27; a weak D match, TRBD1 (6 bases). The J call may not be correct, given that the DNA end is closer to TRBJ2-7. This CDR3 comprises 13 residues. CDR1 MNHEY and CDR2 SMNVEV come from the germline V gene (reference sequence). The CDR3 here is CASSWGPSYEQYF. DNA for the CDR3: TGTGCCAGCAGTTGGGGGCCGTCCTACGAGCAGTACTTC.

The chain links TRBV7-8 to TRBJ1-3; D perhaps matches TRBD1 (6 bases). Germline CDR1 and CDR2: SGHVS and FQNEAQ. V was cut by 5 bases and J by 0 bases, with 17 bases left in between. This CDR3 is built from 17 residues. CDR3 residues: CASSRGSGGRSGNTIYF. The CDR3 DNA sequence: TGTGCCAGCAGCCGGGGTAGCGGGGGCCGCTCTGGAAACACCATATATTTT.

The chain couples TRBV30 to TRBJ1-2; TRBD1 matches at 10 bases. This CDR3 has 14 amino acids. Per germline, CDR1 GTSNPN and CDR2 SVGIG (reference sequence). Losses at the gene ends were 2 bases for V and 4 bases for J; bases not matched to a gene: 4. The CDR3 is CAWSSGQGGYGYTF. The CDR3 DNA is TGTGCCTGGAGTTCTGGACAGGGGGGCTATGGCTACACCTTC. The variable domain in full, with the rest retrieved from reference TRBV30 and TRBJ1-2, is SQTIHQWPATLVQPVGSPLSLECTVEGTSNPNLYWYRQAAGRGLQLLFYSVGIGQISSEVPQNLSASRPQDRQFILSSKKLLLSDSGFYLCAWSSGQGGYGYTFGSGTRLTVV.

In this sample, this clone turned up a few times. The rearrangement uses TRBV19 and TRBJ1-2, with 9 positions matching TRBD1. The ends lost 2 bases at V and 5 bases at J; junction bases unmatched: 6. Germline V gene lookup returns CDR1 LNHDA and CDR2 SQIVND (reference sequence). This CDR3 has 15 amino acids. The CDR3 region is CASSITGTGPYGYTF. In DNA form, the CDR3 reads TGTGCCAGTAGTATAACCGGGACAGGGCCTTATGGCTACACCTTC.

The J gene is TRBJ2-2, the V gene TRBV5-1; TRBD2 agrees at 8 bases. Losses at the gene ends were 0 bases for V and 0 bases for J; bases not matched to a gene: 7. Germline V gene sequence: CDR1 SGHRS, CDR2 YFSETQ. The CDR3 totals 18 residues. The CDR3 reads CASSLAGSLAANTGELFF. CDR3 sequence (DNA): TGCGCCAGCAGCTTGGCCGGGTCACTAGCGGCGAACACCGGGGAGCTGTTTTTT.

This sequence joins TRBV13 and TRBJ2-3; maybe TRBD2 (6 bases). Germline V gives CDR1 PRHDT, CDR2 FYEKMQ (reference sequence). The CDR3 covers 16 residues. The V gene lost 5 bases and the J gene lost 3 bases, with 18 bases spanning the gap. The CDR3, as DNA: TGTGCCAGCAGCAGTCGAGGGGAGGATGGGACAGATACGCAGTATTTT. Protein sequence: CASSSRGEDGTDTQYF.

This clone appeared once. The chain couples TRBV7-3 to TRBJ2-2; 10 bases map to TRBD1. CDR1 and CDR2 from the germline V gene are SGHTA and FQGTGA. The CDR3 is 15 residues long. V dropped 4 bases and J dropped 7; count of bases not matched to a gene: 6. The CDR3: CASSSTGGMVGELFF. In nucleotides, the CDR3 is TGTGCCAGCAGCTCGACAGGGGGCATGGTCGGGGAGCTGTTTTTT. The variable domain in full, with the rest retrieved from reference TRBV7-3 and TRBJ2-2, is GAGVSQTPSNKVTEKGKYVELRCDPISGHTALYWYRQSLGQGPEFLIYFQGTGAADDSGLPNDRFFAVRPEGSVSTLKIQRTERGDSAVYLCASSSTGGMVGELFFGEGSRLTVL.

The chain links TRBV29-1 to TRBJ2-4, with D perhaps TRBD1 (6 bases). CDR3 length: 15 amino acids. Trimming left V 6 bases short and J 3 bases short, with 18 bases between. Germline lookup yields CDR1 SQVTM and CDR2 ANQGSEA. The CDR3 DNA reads TGCAGCGTCCAACCACACAGGGCAGGCAAAAACATTCAGTACTTC. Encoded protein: CSVQPHRAGKNIQYF.

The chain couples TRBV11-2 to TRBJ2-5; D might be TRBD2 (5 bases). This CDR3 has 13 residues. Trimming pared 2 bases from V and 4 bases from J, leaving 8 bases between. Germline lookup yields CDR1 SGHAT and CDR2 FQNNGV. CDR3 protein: CASSLRLAETQYF. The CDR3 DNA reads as TGTGCCAGCAGCTTAAGGCTAGCAGAGACCCAGTACTTC.

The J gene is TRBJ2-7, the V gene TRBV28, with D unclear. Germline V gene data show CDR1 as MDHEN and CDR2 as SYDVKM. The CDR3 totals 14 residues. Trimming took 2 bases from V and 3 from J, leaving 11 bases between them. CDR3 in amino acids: CASSLRDVLYEQYF. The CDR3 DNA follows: TGTGCCAGCAGTTTAAGGGATGTTCTCTACGAGCAGTACTTC.

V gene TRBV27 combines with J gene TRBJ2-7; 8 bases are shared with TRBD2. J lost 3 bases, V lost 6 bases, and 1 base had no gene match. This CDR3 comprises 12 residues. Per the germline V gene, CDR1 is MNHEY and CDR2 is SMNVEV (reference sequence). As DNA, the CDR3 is TGTGCCAGCAGAGGGACTAGCTACGAGCAGTACTTC. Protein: CASRGTSYEQYF.

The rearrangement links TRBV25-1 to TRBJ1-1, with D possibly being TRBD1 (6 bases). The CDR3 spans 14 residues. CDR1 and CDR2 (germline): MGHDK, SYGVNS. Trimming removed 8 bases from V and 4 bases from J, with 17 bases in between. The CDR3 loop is CASAETGMGTEAFF. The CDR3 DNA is TGTGCCAGCGCCGAAACAGGGATGGGCACTGAAGCTTTCTTT.

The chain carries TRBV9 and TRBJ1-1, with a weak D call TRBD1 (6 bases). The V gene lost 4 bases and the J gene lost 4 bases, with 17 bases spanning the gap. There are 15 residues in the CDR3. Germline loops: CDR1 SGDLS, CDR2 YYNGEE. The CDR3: CASSPPDSTGTEAFF. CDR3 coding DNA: TGTGCCAGCAGCCCCCCTGATTCGACAGGCACTGAAGCTTTCTTT.

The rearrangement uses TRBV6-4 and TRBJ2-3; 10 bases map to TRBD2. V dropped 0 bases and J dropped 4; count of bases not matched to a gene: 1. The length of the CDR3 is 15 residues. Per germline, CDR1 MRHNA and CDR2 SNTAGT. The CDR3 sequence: CASSDSAGGPDTQYF. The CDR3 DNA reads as TGTGCCAGCAGTGACTCAGCGGGAGGGCCAGATACGCAGTATTTT.

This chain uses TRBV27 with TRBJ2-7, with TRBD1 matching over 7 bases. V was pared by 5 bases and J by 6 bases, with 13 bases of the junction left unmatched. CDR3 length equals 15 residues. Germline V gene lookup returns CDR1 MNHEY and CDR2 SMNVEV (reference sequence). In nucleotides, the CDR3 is TGTGCCAGCAGTACGCCCGGGACAGCCAAATTCGAGCAGTACTTC. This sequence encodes CASSTPGTAKFEQYF.

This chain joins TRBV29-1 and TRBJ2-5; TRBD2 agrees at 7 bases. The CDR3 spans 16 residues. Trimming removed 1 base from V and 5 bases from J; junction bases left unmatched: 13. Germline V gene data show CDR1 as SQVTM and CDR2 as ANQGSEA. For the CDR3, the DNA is TGCAGCGTTGAAGCCAGAGGAAGGGAGGGCCCGGAGACCCAGTACTTC. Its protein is CSVEARGREGPETQYF.

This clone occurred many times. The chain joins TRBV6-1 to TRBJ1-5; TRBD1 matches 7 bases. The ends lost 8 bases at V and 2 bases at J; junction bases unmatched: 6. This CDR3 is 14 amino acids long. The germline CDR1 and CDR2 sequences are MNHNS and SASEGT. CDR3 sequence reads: CASETGDGNQPQHF. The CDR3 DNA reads TGTGCCAGCGAAACAGGGGACGGCAATCAGCCCCAGCATTTT.

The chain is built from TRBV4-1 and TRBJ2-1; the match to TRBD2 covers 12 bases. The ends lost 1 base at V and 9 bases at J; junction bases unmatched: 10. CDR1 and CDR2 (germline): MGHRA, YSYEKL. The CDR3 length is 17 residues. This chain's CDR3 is CASSQVPSGGALGEQFF. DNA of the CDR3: TGCGCCAGCAGCCAAGTACCTAGCGGGGGGGCCTTGGGTGAGCAGTTCTTC.

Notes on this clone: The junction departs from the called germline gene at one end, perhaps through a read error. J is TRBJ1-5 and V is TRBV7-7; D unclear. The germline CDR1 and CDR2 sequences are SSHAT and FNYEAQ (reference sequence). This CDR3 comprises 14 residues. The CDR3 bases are TGTGCTAGCAGCTTTCCGGGTTTCAATCAGCCCCAGCATTTT. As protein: CASSFPGFNQPQHF. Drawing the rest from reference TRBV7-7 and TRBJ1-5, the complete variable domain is GAGVSQSPRYKVTKRGQDVTLRCDPISSHATLYWYQQALGQGPEFLTYFNYEAQPDKSGLPSDRFSAERPEGSISTLTIQRTEQRDSAMYRCASSFPGFNQPQHFGDGTRLSIL.

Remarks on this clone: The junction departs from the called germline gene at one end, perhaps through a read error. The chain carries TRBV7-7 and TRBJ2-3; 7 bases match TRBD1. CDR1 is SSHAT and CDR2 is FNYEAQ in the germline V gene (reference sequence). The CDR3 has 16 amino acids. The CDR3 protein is CASSLGDRASTDTQYF. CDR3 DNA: TGTGCTAGCAGCTTAGGAGACAGGGCGAGCACAGATACGCAGTATTTT.

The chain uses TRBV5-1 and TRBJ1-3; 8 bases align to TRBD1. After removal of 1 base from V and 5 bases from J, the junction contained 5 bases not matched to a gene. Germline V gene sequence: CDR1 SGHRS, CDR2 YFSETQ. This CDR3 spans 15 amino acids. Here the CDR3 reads CASSLNGQGRNTIYF. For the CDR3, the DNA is TGCGCCAGCAGCTTGAATGGACAGGGAAGAAACACCATATATTTT. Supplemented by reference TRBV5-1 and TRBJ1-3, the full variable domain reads KAGVTQTPRYLIKTRGQQVTLSCSPISGHRSVSWYQQTPGQGLQFLFEYFSETQRNKGNFPGRFSGRQFSNSRSEMNVSTLELGDSALYLCASSLNGQGRNTIYFGEGSWLTVV.